Below are 5 T cell receptor beta chains sequenced from a single sample in a study of neurological immune-mediated disorders. TCRdb fed the 5' RACE reads into MiXCR, producing one record per CDR3 protein. The data hold 60,000 or so distinct CDR3 sequences, with approximately 3.1% observed a single time. Sequenced material: PBMCs. These receptors were obtained from a woman aged 55-69 years with multiple sclerosis.

This clonotype has ten or more counts. This sequence joins TRBV28 and TRBJ2-7; TRBD1 matches 11 bases. With V trimmed by 5 bases and J by 3 bases, 3 bases remained unmatched. The CDR3 is 14 residues long. In germline, CDR1 is MDHEN, CDR2 SYDVKM. DNA for the CDR3: TGTGCCAGCAGTACGGGACAGGGGGACTACGAGCAGTACTTC. It specifies CASSTGQGDYEQYF.

This clonotype was seen repeatedly, ten times or more. The chain employs TRBV20-1 and TRBJ2-6; 7 bases agree with TRBD1. Germline V gene sequence: CDR1 DFQATT, CDR2 SNEGSKA (reference sequence). The CDR3 has 17 amino acids. Germline trimming cut 6 bases from V and 0 bases from J; bases unmatched to any gene: 11. The CDR3, as DNA: TGCAGTGCCATTCCGACAGGGTGGGGCTCTGGGGCCAACGTCCTGACTTTC. Translated: CSAIPTGWGSGANVLTF.

The chain employs TRBV20-1 and TRBJ2-3, with 8 bases matching TRBD1. The V and J ends lost 6 bases and 3 bases, in that order; junction bases with no gene match: 8. The CDR3 length is 14 residues. In germline, CDR1 is DFQATT, CDR2 SNEGSKA (reference sequence). The CDR3 protein is CSAPRQGATDTQYF. Here the CDR3 DNA reads TGCAGTGCCCCCCGGCAGGGGGCAACAGATACGCAGTATTTT.

In its sample, this clonotype was seen a few times. J is TRBJ1-2 and V is TRBV30, with 7 positions matching TRBD1. Unmatched junction bases numbered 3, after V lost 2 bases and J lost 3 bases. The germline V gene encodes CDR1 GTSNPN and CDR2 SVGIG (reference sequence). The CDR3 is 13 amino acids. DNA for the CDR3: TGTGCCTGGAGTCGACAGGGAGACTATGGCTACACCTTC. This sequence encodes CAWSRQGDYGYTF.

This clonotype came up many times. The rearrangement links TRBV5-1 to TRBJ1-2; the D gene is possibly TRBD1 (6 bases). The length of the CDR3 is 14 residues. The germline V and J ends were trimmed by 0 bases and 2 bases, with 8 bases remaining between them. CDR1 is SGHRS, CDR2 YFSETQ, per germline. This CDR3 reads CASSLVTGNYGYTF. For the CDR3, the DNA is TGCGCCAGCAGCTTGGTTACAGGGAACTATGGCTACACCTTC.